The TCR beta chain described here comes from a study of blood T cell repertoires in COVID-19 (dated by TCRdb to 2019 to 2021). In terms of the full investigation: Samples from collaborators originated in the United States, Italy and Spain and spanned both the acute and convalescent phases of COVID-19. The prospective study material was composed of cDNA or gDNA derived from T cells, B-cell-depleted T cells, or PBMCs. The dataset comprised deeply sampled blood TCRbeta repertoires from subjects exposed to, actively infected with, or recovered from COVID-19. A freely available public database, intended as a resource for researchers studying the immune response to SARS-CoV-2, is where the repertoires were released. The samples were drawn from two sources: the first 160 participants of the ongoing ImmuneRACE study, and 1,000 to 1,500 subjects contributed by 6 global collaborators. The sample metadata nearly always contained a de-identified subject ID, COVID-19 status, age in years and sex. Where available, HLA class I and class II types were taken from metadata supplied by the sample provider and were not determined by assay-based typing. Points the paper makes about the study in general: How much clinical and demographic metadata was included differed by source and by participant, and the metadata was provided uncurated.

Enrolling through a virtual design, the prospective study's participants ranged in age from roughly 18 to 89 years and lived across 20 to 25 United States geographic areas. To assign participants to cohorts, the prospective study relied on clinical history that participants themselves reported in a screening survey and a study questionnaire. Each participant in the prospective study had whole blood, serum and a nasopharyngeal or oropharyngeal swab collected by mobile phlebotomists. Participants in the prospective study had the option to provide additional blood draws and questionnaires over a roughly 2-month period. Prospective study blood samples were shipped either frozen or at room temperature before DNA extraction. The immunoSEQ Assay, a bias-controlled multiplex PCR, was used to amplify TCRbeta CDR3 regions from genomic DNA. The study's own analysis went as follows. The number of nucleated cells in each sample was estimated by amplification of reference gene primers within the assay. To quantify the absolute abundance of each unique TCRbeta CDR3 rearrangement, sequence reads were collapsed and filtered. For each sample, productive Simpson clonality was calculated as the square root of Simpson's diversity index over productive rearrangements. TCRdb limited this immuneACCESS table to in-frame rearrangements with V and J called. A share of clones is missing; checked studies link under half to unresolved V genes, and the rest is unexplained. V and J calls and clone size follow that table, whereas D and trimming were derived from the DNA. The sample contains some 210,000 clones, 65% to 90% of them found a single time. The ten largest clones take up around 9% of the sample.

The CDR3 runs 12 amino acids, cysteine and phenylalanine included. Only the CDR3 region is kept as DNA, spanning 36 bases read in frame from base 1. CDR1 and CDR2, looked up from the germline V gene, are SQVTM and ANQGSEA. The germline V and J ends show losses of 4 bases and 2 bases respectively, and no gene match explains 2 bases of the junction. In regard to this clone: It lacks a known antigen. No clone much larger than this one lies a single base away; base qualities are absent.

The sequence is built from TRBV29-1 and TRBJ2-7, and TRBD1 matches 7 of the central bases. This receptor was identified in a woman aged 45 to 65 with acute COVID-19. Source material: PBMCs or T cells enriched from blood (not recorded which). The CDR3 is CSVAGQTYEQYF. The DNA sequence follows: TGCAGCGTTGCGGGACAGACCTACGAGCAGTACTTC.